Listed below are T cell receptor beta chains from one sample, sequenced in a study of T-cell reconstitution after alpha-beta-depleted transplantation in children. TCRdb reprocessed the PCR reads with MiXCR, giving one entry per CDR3 protein. The profile shows roughly 66,000 distinct CDR3 sequences, 4.9% of them singletons. The sample was PBMCs, mostly from graft donor cells, taken 180 days after TCRalphabeta/CD19-depleted stem cell transplant. All receptors come from a boy under two years old who had a stem cell transplant for acute myeloid leukemia, so the T cells may come from the graft donor. Both conserved end residues are part of each CDR3. D genes are given only for firm matches. Rows give clone size only sometimes, using once, few, many, or a class for an expanded clone.

J | D | V | size | CDR3
TRBJ2-7 | NA | TRBV5-8 | many | CASSLEEIRTYEQYF
TRBJ1-2 | NA | TRBV20-1 | many | CSASRDFYGYTF
TRBJ2-3 | TRBD1 | TRBV18 | many | CASARDRGSDTQYF
TRBJ2-5 | TRBD1 | TRBV5-5 | many | CASSLAGGYQETQYF
TRBJ2-1 | NA | TRBV3-1 | many | CASSQAGGQFF
TRBJ1-1 | NA | TRBV28 | NA | CASSSPTLGFLMNTEAFF
TRBJ2-2 | NA | TRBV21-1 | few | CASSKRVAGGPNTGELFF
TRBJ2-1 | NA | TRBV3-2 | many | CASSPPGLAGGPWNEQFF
TRBJ2-2 | NA | TRBV7-3 | many | CASSFGPQGWATGELFF
TRBJ2-3 | TRBD1 | TRBV5-1 | many | CASSLEQGAWTDTQYF
TRBJ2-7 | NA | TRBV29-1 | many | CSVDFGGYEQYF
TRBJ1-4 | NA | TRBV3-1 | few | CASSQGTPGIELFF
TRBJ1-5 | NA | TRBV28 | many | CASSSPPTVYSNQPQHF
TRBJ2-4 | NA | TRBV20-1 | many | CSARDPSGAKNIQYF
TRBJ2-7 | TRBD2 | TRBV6-5 | many | CASSYRTSGSYEQYF
TRBJ2-2 | TRBD2 | TRBV6-5 | many | CASSYVIGGLAGELFF
TRBJ1-1 | NA | TRBV4-3 | many | CASSQDSGGLHTEAFF